This T cell receptor (beta chain) emerged from a study of glioma-infiltrating T cells. Notes on the study in general: Above-expected tissue-blood divergence occurred in all gliomas, most in low-grade ones. Only very few CDR3 sequences appeared in both tissue and blood.

Using RNA template, CDR3s of TCR alpha and beta were amplified with iRepertoire arm-PCR. For one-step reverse transcription and amplification, about 90-450 ng of tissue mRNA or PBMC total RNA was used. TCRdb processed the multiplex PCR reads anew with MiXCR; each CDR3 protein has one entry. The data hold approximately 190,000 distinct CDR3 sequences, with around 32% observed a single time. This clonotype was found a few times. Its antigen remains unidentified. Germline V gives CDR1 SGHRS, CDR2 YFSETQ. The CDR3 is made up of 14 amino acids. Germline trimming cut 2 bases from V and 6 bases from J; bases unmatched to any gene: 5.

V and J are TRBV5-1 and TRBJ2-7; 10 bases align to TRBD1. The clonotype comes from a human donor with low-grade glioma or glioblastoma, undergoing nonglioma brain surgery, or in good health (not recorded which). Material for sequencing was glioma tissue, nonneoplastic brain tissue, or PBMCs (not recorded which). CDR3 loop: CASSLQRDRGEQYF. DNA for the CDR3: TGCGCCAGCAGCTTACAGCGGGACAGGGGCGAGCAGTACTTC.